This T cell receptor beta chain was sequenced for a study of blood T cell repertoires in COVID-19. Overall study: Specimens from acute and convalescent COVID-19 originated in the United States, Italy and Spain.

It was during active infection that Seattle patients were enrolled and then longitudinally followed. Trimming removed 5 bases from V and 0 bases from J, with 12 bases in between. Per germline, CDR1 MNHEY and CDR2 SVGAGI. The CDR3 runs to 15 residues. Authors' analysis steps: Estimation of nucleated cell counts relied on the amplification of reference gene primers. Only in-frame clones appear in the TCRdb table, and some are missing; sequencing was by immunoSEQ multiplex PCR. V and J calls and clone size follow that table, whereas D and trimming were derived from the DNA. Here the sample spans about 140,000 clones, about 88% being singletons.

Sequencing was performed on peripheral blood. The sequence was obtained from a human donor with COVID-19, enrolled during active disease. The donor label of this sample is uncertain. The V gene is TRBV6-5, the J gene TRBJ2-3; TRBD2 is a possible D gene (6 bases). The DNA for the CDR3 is TGTGCCAGCAGTAAGGAGGGTGTGAGCACAGATACGCAGTATTTT. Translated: CASSKEGVSTDTQYF.